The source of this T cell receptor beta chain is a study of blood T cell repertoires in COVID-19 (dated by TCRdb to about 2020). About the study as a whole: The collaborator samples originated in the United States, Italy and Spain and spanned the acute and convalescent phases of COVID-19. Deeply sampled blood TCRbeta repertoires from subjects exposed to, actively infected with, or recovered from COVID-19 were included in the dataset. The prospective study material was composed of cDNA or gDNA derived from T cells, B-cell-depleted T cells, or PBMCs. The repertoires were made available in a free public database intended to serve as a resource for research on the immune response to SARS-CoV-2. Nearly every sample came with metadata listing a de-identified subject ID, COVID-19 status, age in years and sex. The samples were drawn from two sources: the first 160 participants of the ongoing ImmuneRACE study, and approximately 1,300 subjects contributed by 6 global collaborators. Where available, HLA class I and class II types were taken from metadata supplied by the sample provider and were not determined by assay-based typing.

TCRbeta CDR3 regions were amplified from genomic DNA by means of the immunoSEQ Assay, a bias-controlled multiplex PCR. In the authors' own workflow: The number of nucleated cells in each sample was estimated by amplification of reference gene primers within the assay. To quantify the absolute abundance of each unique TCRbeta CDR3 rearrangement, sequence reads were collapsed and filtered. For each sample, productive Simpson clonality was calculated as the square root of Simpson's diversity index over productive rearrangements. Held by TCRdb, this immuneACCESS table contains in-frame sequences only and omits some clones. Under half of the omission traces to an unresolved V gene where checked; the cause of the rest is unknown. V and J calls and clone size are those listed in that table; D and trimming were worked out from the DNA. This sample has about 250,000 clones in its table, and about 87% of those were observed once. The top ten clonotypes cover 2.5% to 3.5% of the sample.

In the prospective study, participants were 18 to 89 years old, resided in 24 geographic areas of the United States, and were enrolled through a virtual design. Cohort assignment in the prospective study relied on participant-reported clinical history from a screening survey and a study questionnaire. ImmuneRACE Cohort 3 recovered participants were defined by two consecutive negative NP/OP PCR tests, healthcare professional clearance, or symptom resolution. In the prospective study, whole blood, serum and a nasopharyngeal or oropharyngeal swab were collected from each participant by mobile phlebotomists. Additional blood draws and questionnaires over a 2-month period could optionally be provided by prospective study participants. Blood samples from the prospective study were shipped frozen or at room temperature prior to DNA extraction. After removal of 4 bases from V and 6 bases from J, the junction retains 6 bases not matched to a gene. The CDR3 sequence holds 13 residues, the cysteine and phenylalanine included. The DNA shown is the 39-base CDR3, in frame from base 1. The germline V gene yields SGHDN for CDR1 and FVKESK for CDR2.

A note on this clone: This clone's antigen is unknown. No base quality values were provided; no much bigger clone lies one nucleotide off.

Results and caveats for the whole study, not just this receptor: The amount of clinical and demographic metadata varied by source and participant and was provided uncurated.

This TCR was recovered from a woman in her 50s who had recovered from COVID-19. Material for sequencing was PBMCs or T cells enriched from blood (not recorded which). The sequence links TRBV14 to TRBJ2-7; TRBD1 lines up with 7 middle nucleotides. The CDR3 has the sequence CASSPRQGGEQYF. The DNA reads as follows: TGTGCCAGCAGCCCAAGACAGGGCGGCGAGCAGTACTTC.